This entry features one T cell receptor beta chain sequence. Its antigen is unidentified. CDR1 and CDR2 (germline): LGHNA, YSLEER. The CDR3 totals 14 residues. The germline V and J ends were trimmed by 3 bases and 7 bases, with 15 bases remaining between them. Profiling relied on immunoSEQ multiplex PCR, and the TCRdb table lists in-frame clones only, not all of them. The table includes about 580,000 clones, roughly 98% detected once. Naive CD8 cells comprised CD45RO-negative, CCR7-positively selected cells, excluding terminally differentiated effector memory CD45RA+ cells. Every contributor of samples was a Caucasian grown-up residing in Nashville, Tennessee. This record comes from a study of shared clonotypes between healthy human individuals. Study conclusions and caveats: Some naive CD4 clonotypes, around 4.9%, turned up in common across a few donors. Naive subsets typically showed greater estimated richness than memory subsets.

The sequence derives from a man aged 25 to 40 in good health. V and J are TRBV4-3 and TRBJ1-2; D possibly corresponds to TRBD1 (6 bases). The specimen was naive CD8+ T cells sorted from blood. CDR3 protein: CASSQTTGSIGYTF. The CDR3 region has the DNA TGCGCCAGCAGCCAGACGACAGGTTCCATTGGCTACACCTTC.